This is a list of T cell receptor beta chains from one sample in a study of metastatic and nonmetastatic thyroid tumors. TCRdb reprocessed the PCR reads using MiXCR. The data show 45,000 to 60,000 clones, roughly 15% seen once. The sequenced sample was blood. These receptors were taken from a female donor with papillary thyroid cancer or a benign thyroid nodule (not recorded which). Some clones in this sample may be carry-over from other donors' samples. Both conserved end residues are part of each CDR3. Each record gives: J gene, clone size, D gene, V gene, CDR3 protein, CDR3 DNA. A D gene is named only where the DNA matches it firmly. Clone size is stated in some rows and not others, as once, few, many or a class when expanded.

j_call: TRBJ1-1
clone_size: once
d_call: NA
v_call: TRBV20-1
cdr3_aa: CSARRFVAGLDTEAFF
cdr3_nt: TGCAGTGCTAGGCGGTTTGTGGCGGGCCTTGACACTGAAGCTTTCTTT

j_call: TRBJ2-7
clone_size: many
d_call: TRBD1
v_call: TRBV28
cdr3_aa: CASSLKGGWYEQYF
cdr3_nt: TGTGCCAGCAGTTTAAAAGGGGGCTGGTACGAGCAGTACTTC

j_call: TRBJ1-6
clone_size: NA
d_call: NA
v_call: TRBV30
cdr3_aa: CAWSVKWSLHF
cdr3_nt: TGTGCCTGGAGTGTAAAGTGGTCCCTCCACTTT

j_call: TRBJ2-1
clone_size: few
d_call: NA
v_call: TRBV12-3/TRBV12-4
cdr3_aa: CVSSFSRPTVDEQFF
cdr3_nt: TGTGTCAGCAGTTTCTCGAGACCTACGGTCGATGAGCAGTTCTTC

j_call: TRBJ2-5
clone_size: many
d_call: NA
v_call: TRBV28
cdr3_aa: CASSLSGQETQYF
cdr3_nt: TGTGCCAGCAGTTTATCGGGTCAAGAGACCCAGTACTTC

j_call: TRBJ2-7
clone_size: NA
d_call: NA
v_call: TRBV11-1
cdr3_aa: CASSPLMSEQGNYEQYF
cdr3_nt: TGTGCCAGCAGCCCTCTGATGTCCGAACAGGGTAACTACGAGCAGTACTTC

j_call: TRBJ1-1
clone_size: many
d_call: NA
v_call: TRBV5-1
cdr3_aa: CASSLARANTEAFF
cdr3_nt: TGCGCCAGCAGCTTGGCCAGGGCCAACACTGAAGCTTTCTTT

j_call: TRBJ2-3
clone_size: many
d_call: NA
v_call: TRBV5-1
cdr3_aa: CASSLRVGGTDTQYF
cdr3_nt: TGCGCCAGCAGCCTCAGGGTCGGGGGCACAGATACGCAGTATTTT

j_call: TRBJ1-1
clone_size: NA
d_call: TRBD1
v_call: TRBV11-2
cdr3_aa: CASSPGQGTNTEAFF
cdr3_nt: TGTGCCAGCAGCCCGGGACAGGGAACGAACACTGAAGCTTTCTTT

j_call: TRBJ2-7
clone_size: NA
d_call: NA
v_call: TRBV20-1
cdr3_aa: CSASSSYEQYF
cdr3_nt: TGCAGTGCTAGCAGTTCCTACGAGCAGTACTTC

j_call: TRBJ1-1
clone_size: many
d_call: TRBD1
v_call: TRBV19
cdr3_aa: CASSSRGSTEAFF
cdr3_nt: TGTGCCAGTAGTTCCAGGGGGAGCACTGAAGCTTTCTTT

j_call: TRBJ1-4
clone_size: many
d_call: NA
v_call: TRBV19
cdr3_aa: CASCVSVTTNEKLFF
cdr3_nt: TGTGCCAGTTGCGTCTCGGTTACAACTAATGAAAAACTGTTTTTT

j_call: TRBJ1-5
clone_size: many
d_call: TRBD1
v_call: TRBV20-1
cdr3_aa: CSAYTGDSNQPQHF
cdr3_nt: TGCAGTGCTTACACAGGGGATAGCAATCAGCCCCAGCATTTT

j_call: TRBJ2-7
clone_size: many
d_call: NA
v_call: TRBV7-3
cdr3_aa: CASNTGTEGYEQYF
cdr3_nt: TGTGCCAGCAACACGGGAACGGAGGGCTACGAGCAGTACTTC

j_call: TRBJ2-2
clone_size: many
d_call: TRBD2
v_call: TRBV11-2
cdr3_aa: CASSGLAGGLTGELFF
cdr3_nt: TGTGCCAGCAGCGGGCTAGCGGGAGGCTTGACCGGGGAGCTGTTTTTT

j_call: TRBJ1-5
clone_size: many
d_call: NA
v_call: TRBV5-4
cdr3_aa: CASSLEQSQPQHF
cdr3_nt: TGTGCCAGCAGCTTGGAGCAAAGTCAGCCCCAGCATTTT

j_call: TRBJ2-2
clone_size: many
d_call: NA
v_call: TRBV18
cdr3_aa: CASSLGTGDTGELFF
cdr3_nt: TGTGCCAGCTCTCTCGGGACCGGGGACACCGGGGAGCTGTTTTTT

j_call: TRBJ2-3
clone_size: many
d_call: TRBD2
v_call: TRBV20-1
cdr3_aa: CSAVVSGRGRGTTQYF
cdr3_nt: TGCAGTGCGGTGGTTAGCGGGAGAGGGAGGGGGACTACGCAGTATTTT

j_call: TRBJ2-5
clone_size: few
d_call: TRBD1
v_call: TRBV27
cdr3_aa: CASIQYSDRVRQETQYF
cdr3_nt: TGTGCCAGCATCCAGTATTCGGACAGGGTAAGGCAAGAGACCCAGTACTTC

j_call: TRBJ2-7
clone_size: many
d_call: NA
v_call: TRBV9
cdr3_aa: CASSVGLYEQYF
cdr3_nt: TGTGCCAGCAGCGTAGGTCTCTACGAGCAGTACTTC

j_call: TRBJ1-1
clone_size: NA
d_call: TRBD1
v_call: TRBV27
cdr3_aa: CASRRQGDTEAFF
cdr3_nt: TGCGCCAGCAGACGACAGGGGGACACTGAAGCTTTCTTT

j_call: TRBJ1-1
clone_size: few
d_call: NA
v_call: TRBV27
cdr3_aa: CASSSSGTVNTEAFF
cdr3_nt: TGTGCCAGCAGTTCCTCCGGGACGGTGAACACTGAAGCTTTCTTT